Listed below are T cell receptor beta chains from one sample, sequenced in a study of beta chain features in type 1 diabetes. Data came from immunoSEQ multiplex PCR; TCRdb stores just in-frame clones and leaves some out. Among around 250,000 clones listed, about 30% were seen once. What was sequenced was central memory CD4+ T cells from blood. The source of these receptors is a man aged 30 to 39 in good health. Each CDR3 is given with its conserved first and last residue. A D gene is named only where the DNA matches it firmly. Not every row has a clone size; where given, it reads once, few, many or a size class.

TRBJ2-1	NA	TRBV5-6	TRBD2	CASSLVLAGDINEQFF	TGTGCCAGCAGCTTGGTTCTAGCGGGAGACATCAATGAGCAGTTCTTC
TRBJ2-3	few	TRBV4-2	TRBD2	CASSQAPLAGRADTQYF	TGTGCCAGCAGCCAAGCGCCCCTAGCGGGGAGGGCAGATACGCAGTATTTT
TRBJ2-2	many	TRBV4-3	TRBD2	CASSLGRLAGRTGELFF	TGCGCCAGCAGCCTTGGACGGCTAGCGGGGAGAACCGGGGAGCTGTTTTTT
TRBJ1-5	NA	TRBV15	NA	CATSRLDGSKAQHF	TGTGCCACCAGCAGACTGGACGGGTCTAAGGCCCAGCATTTT
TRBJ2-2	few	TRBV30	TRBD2	CAWSVRRGSGSGELFF	TGTGCCTGGAGTGTACGGCGGGGGAGCGGCTCCGGGGAGCTGTTTTTT
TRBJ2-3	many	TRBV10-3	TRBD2	CAITALAGNTDTQYF	TGTGCCATCACCGCGCTAGCGGGGAACACAGATACGCAGTATTTT
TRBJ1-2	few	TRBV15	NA	CATSRVGSNGYTF	TGTGCCACCAGCAGAGTGGGGTCCAATGGCTACACCTTC
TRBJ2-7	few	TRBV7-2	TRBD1	CASSPLQRTGSMQYF	TGTGCCAGCAGCCCGCTCCAGCGGACAGGGAGTATGCAGTACTTC
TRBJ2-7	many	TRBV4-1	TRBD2	CASSQSGDNEQYF	TGCGCCAGCAGCCAGAGCGGGGATAACGAGCAGTACTTC
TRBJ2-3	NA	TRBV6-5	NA	CASSWDGSGSTDTQYF	TGTGCCAGCAGTTGGGACGGAAGCGGGAGCACAGATACGCAGTATTTT
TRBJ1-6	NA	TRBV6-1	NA	CASSQGYNSPLHF	TGTGCCAGCAGTCAGGGGTATAATTCACCCCTCCACTTT
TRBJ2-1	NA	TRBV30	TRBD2	CAWSSGLAGGEQFF	TGTGCCTGGAGCTCGGGACTAGCGGGGGGTGAGCAGTTCTTC
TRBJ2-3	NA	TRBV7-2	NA	CASSFGRDTQYF	TGTGCCAGCAGCTTCGGACGGGATACGCAGTATTTT
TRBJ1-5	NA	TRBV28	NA	CASSTLSQPQHF	TGTGCCAGCAGTACATTAAGTCAGCCCCAGCATTTT
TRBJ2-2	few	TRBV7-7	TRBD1	CASSSGTGGPGELFF	TGTGCCAGCAGCTCCGGGACAGGGGGCCCCGGGGAGCTGTTTTTT
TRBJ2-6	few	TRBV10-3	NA	CAIGDKSGANVLTF	TGTGCCATCGGCGACAAGTCTGGGGCCAACGTCCTGACTTTC
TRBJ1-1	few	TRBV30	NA	CAWGKMNTEAFF	TGTGCCTGGGGTAAGATGAACACTGAAGCTTTCTTT
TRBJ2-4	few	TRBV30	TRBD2	CAWSALLAGGGPGKNIQYF	TGTGCCTGGAGTGCCCTGCTAGCGGGAGGGGGACCGGGCAAAAACATTCAGTACTTC
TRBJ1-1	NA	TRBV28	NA	CASGKTGLAEAFF	TGTGCCAGCGGAAAAACAGGGTTGGCTGAAGCTTTCTTT
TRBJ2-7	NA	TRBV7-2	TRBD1	CASSVSRDRTYEQYF	TGTGCCAGCAGCGTATCCCGGGACAGAACCTACGAGCAGTACTTC
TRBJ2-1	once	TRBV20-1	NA	CSARGRYEQFF	TGCAGTGCCAGGGGGAGGTATGAGCAGTTCTTC
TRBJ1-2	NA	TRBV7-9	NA	CASRRDPAEGYTF	TGTGCCAGCAGGCGGGACCCTGCAGAAGGCTACACCTTC
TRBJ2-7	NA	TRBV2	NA	CASSYGYEQYF	TGTGCCAGCAGTTATGGGTACGAGCAGTACTTC
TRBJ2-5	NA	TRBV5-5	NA	CASSQEGHGETQYF	TGCGCCAGCAGCCAAGAAGGACACGGCGAGACCCAGTACTTC
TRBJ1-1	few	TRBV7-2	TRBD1	CASSFDRGAAFF	TGTGCCAGCAGCTTCGACAGGGGAGCGGCTTTCTTT
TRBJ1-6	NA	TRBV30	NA	CAWSRNSPLHF	TGTGCCTGGAGTCGGAATTCACCCCTCCACTTT
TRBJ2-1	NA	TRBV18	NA	CASSVSGHNEQFF	TGTGCCAGCTCAGTATCGGGCCACAATGAGCAGTTCTTC
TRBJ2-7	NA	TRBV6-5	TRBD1	CASSSQTGSSYEQYF	TGTGCCAGCAGTTCCCAGACAGGGAGTAGCTACGAGCAGTACTTC
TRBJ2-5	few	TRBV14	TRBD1	CASSRRDRAQQYF	TGTGCCAGCAGCCGCCGGGACAGGGCCCAGCAGTACTTC